A selection of T cell receptor beta chains follows, all from one sample in a study of cytomegalovirus exposure and HLA in healthy donors. The repertoire was sequenced with immunoSEQ multiplex PCR; TCRdb's copy has only in-frame clones and lacks some. The sample has 95,000 to 150,000 clones, about 73% seen once. The source material was PBMCs. The receptors originated from a woman between 40 and 55 years old in good health and CMV-seronegative. CDR3s include the opening cysteine and the closing phenylalanine or tryptophan. The order of the fields is J gene, D gene, V gene, clone size, CDR3 length, CDR3 protein, CDR3 DNA. A D gene is named only where the DNA matches it firmly. Clone size is shown for a subset of rows, as once, few, many or a class of expanded clone.

>TRBJ2-7|TRBD1|TRBV4-2|-|14
CASSQGTGDYEQYF
TGTGCCAGCAGCCAAGGGACAGGGGACTACGAGCAGTACTTC
>TRBJ2-3|-|TRBV18|-|15
CASCPRGSSTDTQYF
TGTGCCAGCTGCCCTCGGGGGTCTAGCACAGATACGCAGTATTTT
>TRBJ2-6|-|TRBV4-2|-|18
CASSQGWAGYSGANGLTF
TGTGCCAGCAGCCAGGGGTGGGCCGGATACTCTGGGGCCAACGGCCTGACTTTC
>TRBJ2-7|TRBD1|TRBV5-1|-|15
CASSSRQGILYEQYF
TGCGCCAGCAGCTCCAGACAGGGTATACTCTACGAGCAGTACTTC
>TRBJ2-1|TRBD2|TRBV9|-|15
CASSVDTSGGNEQFF
TGTGCCAGCAGCGTAGACACTAGCGGCGGGAATGAGCAGTTCTTC
>TRBJ2-1|TRBD2|TRBV28|-|14
CASVPSGSYNEQFF
TGTGCCAGTGTCCCTAGCGGCTCCTACAATGAGCAGTTCTTC
>TRBJ2-2|-|TRBV4-3|few|17
CASSQDLQGPVVGELFF
TGCGCCAGCAGCCAAGATCTCCAGGGGCCGGTCGTCGGGGAGCTGTTTTTT
>TRBJ1-2|-|TRBV7-9|few|14
CASSPQGTWDGYTF
TGTGCCAGCAGCCCCCAGGGAACCTGGGATGGCTACACCTTC
>TRBJ1-1|-|TRBV2|few|14
CASSGWNRNTEAFF
TGTGCCAGCAGTGGATGGAACAGGAACACTGAAGCTTTCTTT
>TRBJ2-4|-|TRBV28|-|13
CASSGRTGPLQYF
TGTGCCAGCAGTGGAAGGACTGGACCGCTTCAGTACTTC